This is a list of T cell receptor beta chains from one sample in a study of monozygotic twins with inflammatory bowel disease. With the 5' RACE reads reprocessed, TCRdb shows one record per CDR3 protein and no DNA. The listing records about 160,000 distinct CDR3 sequences. Sequencing was done on a sample of blood. The receptors stem from a human donor with ulcerative colitis or Crohn's disease, or a healthy co-twin of an affected twin (not recorded which). The CDR3 runs from the conserved cysteine through the conserved F or W. Fields, in order: V gene, J gene, CDR3 protein.

v_gene: TRBV28; j_gene: TRBJ2-5; CDR3aa: CASSTYRGTSGKETQYF
v_gene: TRBV12-3/TRBV12-4; j_gene: TRBJ2-1; CDR3aa: CASSPGLAGVSYNEQFF
v_gene: TRBV15; j_gene: TRBJ2-4; CDR3aa: CATSRAGTGDIQYF
v_gene: TRBV12-3/TRBV12-4; j_gene: TRBJ1-1; CDR3aa: CASSRLGVNTEAFF
v_gene: TRBV12-3/TRBV12-4; j_gene: TRBJ2-2; CDR3aa: CASSLGLEVGELFF
v_gene: TRBV6-4; j_gene: TRBJ1-2; CDR3aa: CASSTGGDGYTF
v_gene: TRBV29-1; j_gene: TRBJ2-7; CDR3aa: CSVGVQGGYEQYF
v_gene: TRBV29-1; j_gene: TRBJ2-3; CDR3aa: CSVAYSRGSRTDTQYF
v_gene: TRBV4-1; j_gene: TRBJ2-1; CDR3aa: CASSRDRESHEQFF
v_gene: TRBV4-2; j_gene: TRBJ2-5; CDR3aa: CASRQTGLETQYF
v_gene: TRBV7-6; j_gene: TRBJ2-1; CDR3aa: CASSPGLAGVMSYNEQFF
v_gene: TRBV6-4; j_gene: TRBJ2-1; CDR3aa: CASSDGVAGSSYNEQFF
v_gene: TRBV15; j_gene: TRBJ1-2; CDR3aa: CATSRDEGRQGSNYGYTF
v_gene: TRBV20-1; j_gene: TRBJ2-2; CDR3aa: CSANTGISAGELFF
v_gene: TRBV20-1; j_gene: TRBJ2-5; CDR3aa: CSARDPYLDRVQETQYF
v_gene: TRBV6-1; j_gene: TRBJ2-1; CDR3aa: CASSENTGMQKQFF
v_gene: TRBV9; j_gene: TRBJ2-3; CDR3aa: CASSVSTADSTDTQYF
v_gene: TRBV20-1; j_gene: TRBJ2-3; CDR3aa: CSAHSTGEGTDTQYF
v_gene: TRBV12-3/TRBV12-4; j_gene: TRBJ2-3; CDR3aa: CASSLSGSTDTQYF
v_gene: TRBV12-3/TRBV12-4; j_gene: TRBJ2-2; CDR3aa: CASSLGTGELFF
v_gene: TRBV11-2; j_gene: TRBJ1-1; CDR3aa: CASSLVGAVTEAFF
v_gene: TRBV20-1; j_gene: TRBJ2-2; CDR3aa: CSARAETGFTGELFF
v_gene: TRBV20-1; j_gene: TRBJ1-1; CDR3aa: CSAQGTNTEAFF
v_gene: TRBV5-1; j_gene: TRBJ1-1; CDR3aa: CASSLDQLMNTEAFF
v_gene: TRBV12-3/TRBV12-4; j_gene: TRBJ2-3; CDR3aa: CASSYGGSDTQYF
v_gene: TRBV10-2; j_gene: TRBJ2-7; CDR3aa: CASSESIGQGAYEQYF